The 23 T cell receptor beta chains listed next were all sequenced from one sample in a study of T cell responses to AZD1222 COVID-19 vaccine. Repertoires were generated with immunoSEQ multiplex PCR, while TCRdb's copy carries only in-frame clones and drops some. The repertoire includes approximately 180,000 clones, approximately 92% of them detected once, and over 9.5% sits in the top ten. The sequencing here drew on peripheral blood, taken on day 0 of AZD1222 vaccination. The receptors here all came from an adult in good health.

The rearrangement uses TRBV28 and TRBJ1-1; 7 positions match TRBD1. Germline V gives CDR1 MDHEN, CDR2 SYDVKM. The CDR3 is 17 amino acids. Trimming took 3 bases from V and 7 from J; bases not matched to a gene: 17. CDR3 protein: CASSFGYDRVGKVEAFF. In nucleotides, the CDR3 is TGTGCCAGCAGTTTCGGGTACGACAGGGTTGGGAAGGTTGAAGCTTTCTTT.

The J gene is TRBJ2-1, the V gene TRBV11-2, with D possibly TRBD2 on 6 matching bases. This CDR3 spans 14 amino acids. V was pared by 5 bases and J by 6 bases, with 14 bases between. Germline-derived CDR1 and CDR2 are SGHAT and FQNNGV. CDR3 DNA: TGTGCCAGCAGCCCGTGGAGGGCTATCAATGAGCAGTTCTTC. It is translated as CASSPWRAINEQFF.

The chain recombines TRBV18 with TRBJ1-2; 8 bases map to TRBD1. This CDR3 contains 15 residues. Germline V gene lookup returns CDR1 KGHSH and CDR2 LQKENI. Trimming cost V 2 bases and J 6 bases; bases outside gene matches: 8. The CDR3 sequence is CASSPGDRGRHGYTF. CDR3 nucleotides: TGTGCCAGCTCACCAGGAGACAGGGGACGACATGGCTACACCTTC.

The chain joins TRBV29-1 to TRBJ1-1; possibly TRBD1 for D (6 bases). CDR1 is SQVTM, CDR2 ANQGSEA, per germline. CDR3 length: 14 residues. The germline V and J ends were trimmed by 4 bases and 4 bases, with 16 bases remaining between them. For the CDR3, the DNA is TGCAGCGTTGGGAACGCACAGGGCAGCACTGAAGCTTTCTTT. Protein sequence: CSVGNAQGSTEAFF.

This rearrangement joins TRBV19 to TRBJ1-3; D ambiguous. V was shortened by 5 bases and J by 0 bases, with 11 bases between the two germline ends. Germline assignment: CDR1 LNHDA and CDR2 SQIVND (reference sequence). There are 15 residues in the CDR3. The CDR3 DNA reads as TGTGCCAGTAGTGAGCTTTCCCGCTCTGGAAACACCATATATTTT. It codes for CASSELSRSGNTIYF. The full variable domain, rest sourced from reference TRBV19 and TRBJ1-3, is DGGITQSPKYLFRKEGQNVTLSCEQNLNHDAMYWYRQDPGQGLRLIYYSQIVNDFQKGDIAEGYSVSREKKESFPLTVTSAQKNPTAFYLCASSELSRSGNTIYFGEGSWLTVV.

CDR3 coding DNA: TGTGCCAGCAAGGACGGACTGTACGAGCAGTACTTC. Translated, it gives CASKDGLYEQYF. The chain is built from TRBV27 and TRBJ2-7; maybe TRBD2 (5 bases). V was cut by 7 bases and J by 4 bases, with 11 bases left in between. The CDR3 extends over 12 amino acids. Germline CDR1 and CDR2: MNHEY and SMNVEV (reference sequence).

This clone was seen a few times. The chain carries TRBV10-3 and TRBJ1-1; D perhaps matches TRBD1 (5 bases). The CDR3 spans 14 residues. Germline lookup yields CDR1 ENHRY and CDR2 SYGVKD. With 2 bases removed from V and 1 base from J, the gap between germline ends came to 8 bases. The CDR3 reads CAISEQGPNTEAFF. CDR3 bases: TGTGCCATCAGTGAGCAGGGTCCGAACACTGAAGCTTTCTTT.

This sequence joins TRBV30 and TRBJ1-4; weak D call: TRBD1 (5 bases). CDR1 GTSNPN and CDR2 SVGIG come from the germline V gene (reference sequence). CDR3 length: 14 amino acids. V was shortened by 4 bases and J by 8 bases, with 17 bases between the two germline ends. DNA for the CDR3: TGTGCCTGGAATCCCCAGGCAGGGAACGAAAAACTGTTTTTT. Protein sequence: CAWNPQAGNEKLFF.

The V call is TRBV11-3, the J call TRBJ1-1; D unclear. CDR3 length: 13 residues. Germline V lookup: CDR1 SGHNT, CDR2 YENEEA. V was pared by 2 bases and J by 1 base, with 5 bases between. The CDR3 loop is CASSLLGNTEAFF. Here the CDR3 DNA reads TGTGCCAGCAGCTTACTAGGGAACACTGAAGCTTTCTTT.

The genes are TRBV15 and TRBJ2-7; TRBD2 aligns across 9 bases. Germline values: CDR1 LNHNV, CDR2 YYDKDF (reference sequence). CDR3 length: 15 amino acids. J gave up 7 bases and V 1 base, and 8 bases lay outside the gene matches. This chain's CDR3 is CATSRGSGRMAEQYF. In nucleotides, the CDR3 is TGTGCCACCAGCAGAGGGAGCGGGAGGATGGCTGAGCAGTACTTC.

V usage is TRBV7-8 and J usage is TRBJ2-5, with 9 nucleotides matching TRBD1. The germline CDR1 and CDR2 sequences are SGHVS and FQNEAQ. V dropped 4 bases and J dropped 6; count of bases not matched to a gene: 3. The CDR3 contains 13 residues. In DNA, the CDR3 is TGTGCCAGCAGCTCGGACAGGGGTCAGACCCAGTACTTC. Protein sequence: CASSSDRGQTQYF. The variable domain in full, with the rest retrieved from reference TRBV7-8 and TRBJ2-5, is GAGVSQSPRYKVAKRGQDVALRCDPISGHVSLFWYQQALGQGPEFLTYFQNEAQLDKSGLPSDRFFAERPEGSVSTLKIQRTQQEDSAVYLCASSSDRGQTQYFGPGTRLLVL.

V and J are TRBV5-1 and TRBJ1-2; no clear D. Trimming stripped 4 bases from V and 11 bases from J, with 18 bases between. From germline, CDR1 is SGHRS and CDR2 YFSETQ. The length of the CDR3 is 13 residues. DNA for the CDR3: TGCGCCAGCAGCGCGGACCGCTCCTTGGTTTACACCTTC. As protein: CASSADRSLVYTF.

The rearrangement uses TRBV14 and TRBJ2-7; TRBD2 might be the D (6 bases). The V gene lost 3 bases and the J gene lost 3 bases, with 15 bases spanning the gap. The CDR3 has 15 amino acids. The germline gives CDR1 SGHDN, CDR2 FVKESK. The CDR3 here is CASSQNAGTLYEQYF. The CDR3 DNA follows: TGTGCCAGCAGCCAGAACGCCGGGACTCTCTACGAGCAGTACTTC.

The V call is TRBV13, the J call TRBJ1-1; D gene uncertain. The CDR3 is 13 residues long. Germline V lookup: CDR1 PRHDT, CDR2 FYEKMQ (reference sequence). V dropped 5 bases and J dropped 0 bases, with 7 bases sitting between them. CDR3 loop: CASSRTVNTEAFF. The CDR3 DNA sequence: TGTGCCAGCAGCCGTACAGTGAACACTGAAGCTTTCTTT. Based on the CDR3 plus reference TRBV13 and TRBJ1-1, the full variable domain is AAGVIQSPRHLIKEKRETATLKCYPIPRHDTVYWYQQGPGQDPQFLISFYEKMQSDKGSIPDRFSAQQFSDYHSELNMSSLELGDSALYFCASSRTVNTEAFFGQGTRLTVV.

V usage is TRBV10-1 and J usage is TRBJ1-2; tentative D call: TRBD1 (6 bases). This CDR3 is built from 15 residues. The germline V and J ends were trimmed by 4 bases and 2 bases, with 14 bases remaining between them. Germline values: CDR1 WNHNN, CDR2 SYGVQD (reference sequence). CDR3 sequence (DNA): TGCGCCAGCAGTGTAGTGGGGGGCTCAAACTATGGCTACACCTTC. The encoded protein is CASSVVGGSNYGYTF.

CDR3 bases: TGTGCCAGCAGTTATTCGGGGGCCTATGGCTACACCTTC. Residues: CASSYSGAYGYTF. The chain links TRBV6-2 or TRBV6-3 to TRBJ1-2, with a tentative D call TRBD1 (6 bases). V lost 3 bases, J lost 4 bases, and 9 bases lay in between. The CDR3 runs 13 residues. CDR1 MNHEY and CDR2 SVGEGT come from the germline V gene.

This clone was counted a single time. This chain links TRBV29-1 with TRBJ1-4; D gene unclear. Deletions cut 5 bases from V and 3 bases from J, with 4 bases between. The CDR3 is made up of 11 amino acids. Germline V gene data show CDR1 as SQVTM and CDR2 as ANQGSEA. CDR3 residues: CSVTANEKLFF. The CDR3 region has the DNA TGCAGCGTTACAGCTAATGAAAAACTGTTTTTT.

This sequence joins TRBV2 and TRBJ1-2; the D gene is possibly TRBD1 (6 bases). The V gene lost 7 bases and the J gene lost 1 base, with 16 bases spanning the gap. The CDR3 loop spans 15 amino acids. Germline CDR1 and CDR2: SNHLY and FYNNEI. The DNA of the CDR3 is TGTGCCAGCAAGCTCGAACAGGGACTTAACTATGGCTACACCTTC. This encodes CASKLEQGLNYGYTF.

This chain links TRBV4-1 with TRBJ1-1; D ambiguous. CDR1 and CDR2 (germline): MGHRA, YSYEKL. The CDR3 runs to 13 residues. Trimming cost V 1 base and J 5 bases, with 8 bases left between them. CDR3 sequence: CASSQGKGTEAFF. The CDR3 region has the DNA TGCGCCAGCAGCCAAGGAAAAGGAACTGAAGCTTTCTTT.

The V call is TRBV25-1, the J call TRBJ1-6; the match to TRBD1 covers 11 bases. Losses at the gene ends were 0 bases for V and 13 bases for J; bases not matched to a gene: 2. The CDR3 is 14 residues long. Germline CDR1 MGHDK, CDR2 SYGVNS. The DNA of the CDR3 is TGTGCCAGCAGTGAATACGGACAGGGGGCGCCCCTCCACTTT. The encoded protein is CASSEYGQGAPLHF.

V gene TRBV7-9 combines with J gene TRBJ1-4; no firm D call. CDR3 length: 15 residues. V shed 2 bases and J shed 4 bases, with 11 bases lying between them. The germline gives CDR1 SEHNR, CDR2 FQNEAQ (reference sequence). Here the CDR3 reads CASSLRTDFNEKLFF. The CDR3, as DNA: TGTGCCAGCAGCTTAAGAACCGACTTTAATGAAAAACTGTTTTTT.

The chain couples TRBV28 to TRBJ1-1, with a weak D call TRBD1 (5 bases). The V gene lost 7 bases and the J gene lost 3 bases, with 15 bases spanning the gap. Germline CDR1 reads MDHEN; CDR2 reads SYDVKM. The CDR3 has 14 amino acids. CDR3 loop: CASTRGGRDTEAFF. CDR3 DNA: TGTGCCAGCACCCGGGGGGGGAGGGACACTGAAGCTTTCTTT.

The chain has TRBV19 and TRBJ1-2; 7 positions agree with TRBD1. The V segment lost 8 bases and the J segment 0 bases; nucleotides outside the gene matches: 9. This CDR3 is built from 15 residues. Germline V gives CDR1 LNHDA, CDR2 SQIVND (reference sequence). The CDR3: CASGDRGGTNYGYTF. DNA for the CDR3: TGTGCCAGTGGGGACAGAGGGGGAACTAACTATGGCTACACCTTC.